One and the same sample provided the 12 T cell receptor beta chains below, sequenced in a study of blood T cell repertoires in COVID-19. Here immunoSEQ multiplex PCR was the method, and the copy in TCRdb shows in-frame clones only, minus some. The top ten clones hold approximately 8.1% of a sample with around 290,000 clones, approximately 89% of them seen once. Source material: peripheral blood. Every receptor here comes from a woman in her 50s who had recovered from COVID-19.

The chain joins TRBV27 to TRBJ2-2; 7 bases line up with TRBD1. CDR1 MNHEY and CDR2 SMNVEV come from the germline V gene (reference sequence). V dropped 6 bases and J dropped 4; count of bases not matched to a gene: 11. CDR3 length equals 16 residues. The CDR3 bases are TGTGCCAGCAGACAGGGGCGTACCTCGAGCACCGGGGAGCTGTTTTTT. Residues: CASRQGRTSSTGELFF.

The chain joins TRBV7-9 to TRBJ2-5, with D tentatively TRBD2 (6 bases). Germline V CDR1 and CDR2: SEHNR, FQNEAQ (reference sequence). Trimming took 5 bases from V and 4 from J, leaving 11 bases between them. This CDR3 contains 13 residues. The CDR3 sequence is CASSRGNRETQYF. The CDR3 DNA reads TGTGCCAGCAGCCGGGGGAATAGAGAGACCCAGTACTTC.

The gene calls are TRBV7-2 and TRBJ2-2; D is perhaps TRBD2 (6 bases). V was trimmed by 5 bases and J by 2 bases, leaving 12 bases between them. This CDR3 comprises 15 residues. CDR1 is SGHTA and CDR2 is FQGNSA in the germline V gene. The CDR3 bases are TGTGCCAGCAGCCACCGGGGACTTAACACCGGGGAGCTGTTTTTT. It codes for CASSHRGLNTGELFF.

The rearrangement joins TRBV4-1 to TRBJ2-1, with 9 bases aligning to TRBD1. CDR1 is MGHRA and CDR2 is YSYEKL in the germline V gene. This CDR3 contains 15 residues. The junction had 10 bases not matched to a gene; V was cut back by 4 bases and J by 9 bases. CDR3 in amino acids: CASSRDRDIEGEQFF. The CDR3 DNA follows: TGCGCCAGCAGCCGGGACAGGGACATCGAAGGTGAGCAGTTCTTC.

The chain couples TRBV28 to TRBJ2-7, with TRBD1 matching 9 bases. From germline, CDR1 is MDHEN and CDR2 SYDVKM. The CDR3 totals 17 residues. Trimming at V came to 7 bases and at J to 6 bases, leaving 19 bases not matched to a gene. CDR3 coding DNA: TGTGCCAGCAATACTCCTGCTCCGGGACAGGGAGACCGCGAGCAGTACTTC. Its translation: CASNTPAPGQGDREQYF.

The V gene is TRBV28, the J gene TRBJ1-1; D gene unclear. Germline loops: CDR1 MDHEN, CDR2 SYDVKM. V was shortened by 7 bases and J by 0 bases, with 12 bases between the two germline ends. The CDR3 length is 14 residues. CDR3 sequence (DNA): TGTGCCAGCACCCGCCCGGGGATGAACACTGAAGCTTTCTTT. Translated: CASTRPGMNTEAFF.

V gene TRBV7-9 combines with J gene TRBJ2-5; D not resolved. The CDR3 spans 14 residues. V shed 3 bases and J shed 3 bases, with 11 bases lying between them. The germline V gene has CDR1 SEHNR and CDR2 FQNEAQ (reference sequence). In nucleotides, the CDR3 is TGTGCCAGCAGCTTGTCGATCACAAAAGAGACCCAGTACTTC. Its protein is CASSLSITKETQYF.

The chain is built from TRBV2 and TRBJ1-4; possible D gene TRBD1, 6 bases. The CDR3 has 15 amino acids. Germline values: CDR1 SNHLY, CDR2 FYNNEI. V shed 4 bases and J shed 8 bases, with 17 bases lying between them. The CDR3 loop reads CASSGQGLRGEKLFF. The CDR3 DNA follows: TGTGCCAGCAGTGGGCAGGGGTTACGAGGGGAAAAACTGTTTTTT.

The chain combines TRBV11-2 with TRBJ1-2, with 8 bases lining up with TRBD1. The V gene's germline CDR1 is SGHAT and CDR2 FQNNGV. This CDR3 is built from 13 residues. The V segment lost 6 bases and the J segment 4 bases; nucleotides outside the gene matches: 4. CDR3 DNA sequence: TGTGCCAGCAGTAACAGGGGGGGCTATGGCTACACCTTC. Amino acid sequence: CASSNRGGYGYTF.

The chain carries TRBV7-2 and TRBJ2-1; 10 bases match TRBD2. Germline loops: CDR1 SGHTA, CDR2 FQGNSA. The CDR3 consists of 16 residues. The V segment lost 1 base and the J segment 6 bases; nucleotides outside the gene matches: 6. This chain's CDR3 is CASSLGVAGGLNEQFF. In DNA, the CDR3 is TGTGCCAGCAGCTTAGGGGTAGCGGGAGGCCTCAATGAGCAGTTCTTC.

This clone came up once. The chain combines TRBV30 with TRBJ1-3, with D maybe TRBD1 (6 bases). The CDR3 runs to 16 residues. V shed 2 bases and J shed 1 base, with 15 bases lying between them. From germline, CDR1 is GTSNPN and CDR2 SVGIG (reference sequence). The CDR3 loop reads CAWSPGHSVSGNTIYF. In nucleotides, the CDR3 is TGTGCCTGGAGTCCGGGACACTCCGTATCTGGAAACACCATATATTTT.

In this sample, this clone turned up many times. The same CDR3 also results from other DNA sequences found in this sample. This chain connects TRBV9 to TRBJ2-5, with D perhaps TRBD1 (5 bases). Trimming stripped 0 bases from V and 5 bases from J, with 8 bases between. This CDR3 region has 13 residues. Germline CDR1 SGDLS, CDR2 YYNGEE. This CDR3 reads CASSVEGVETQYF. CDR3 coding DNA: TGTGCCAGCAGCGTAGAAGGGGTGGAGACCCAGTACTTC.